Reported below is one TCR beta chain. Given a much more abundant clone one base away, this may be a read error. Diagnosing involved the use of clinical symptoms, serum thyroxine and TRAb, thyroid ultrasound and orbital computed tomography. The entry originates in a study of T cells in Graves' hyperthyroidism and ophthalmopathy. CDR1 and CDR2 (germline): SGHTS, YDEGEE. Trimming cost V 3 bases and J 4 bases; bases outside gene matches: 11. This CDR3 region has 16 residues. Researchers amplified the TCR beta CDR3 regions from RNA transcripts. The study used the HTBI primer set for a first-round RT-PCR of the TCR CDR3. TCRdb itself ran the multiplex PCR reads through MiXCR, one entry per CDR3 protein. The profile shows a few hundred thousand distinct CDR3 sequences, around 15% of them singletons.

V usage is TRBV5-8 and J usage is TRBJ1-2; TRBD1 matches at 8 bases. The TCR comes from a woman aged 55-70 years with Graves' ophthalmopathy. Sequencing was done on a sample of blood. The CDR3 DNA follows: TGTGCCAGCAGCTCACGAGGCCAGGGGGCGGGCTATGGCTACACCTTC. Residues: CASSSRGQGAGYGYTF.